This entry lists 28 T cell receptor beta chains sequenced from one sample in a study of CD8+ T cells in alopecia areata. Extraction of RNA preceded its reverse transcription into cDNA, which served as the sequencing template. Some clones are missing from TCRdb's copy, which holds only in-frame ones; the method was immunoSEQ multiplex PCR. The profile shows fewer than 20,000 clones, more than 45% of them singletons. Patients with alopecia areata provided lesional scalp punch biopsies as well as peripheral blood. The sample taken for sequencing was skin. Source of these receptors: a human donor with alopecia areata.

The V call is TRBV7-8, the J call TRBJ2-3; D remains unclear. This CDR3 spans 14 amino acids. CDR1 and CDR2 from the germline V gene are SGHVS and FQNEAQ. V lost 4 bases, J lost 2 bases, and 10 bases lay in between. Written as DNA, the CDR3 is TGTGCCAGCAGCTATTCGACGGACACAGATACGCAGTATTTT. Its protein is CASSYSTDTDTQYF. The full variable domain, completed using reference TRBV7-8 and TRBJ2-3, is GAGVSQSPRYKVAKRGQDVALRCDPISGHVSLFWYQQALGQGPEFLTYFQNEAQLDKSGLPSDRFFAERPEGSVSTLKIQRTQQEDSAVYLCASSYSTDTDTQYFGPGTRLTVL.

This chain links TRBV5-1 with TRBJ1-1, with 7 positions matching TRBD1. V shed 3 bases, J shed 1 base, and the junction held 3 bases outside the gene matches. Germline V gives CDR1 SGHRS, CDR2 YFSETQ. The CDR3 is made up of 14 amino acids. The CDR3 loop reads CASSSDRTNTEAFF. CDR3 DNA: TGCGCCAGCAGCTCGGACAGGACGAACACTGAAGCTTTCTTT. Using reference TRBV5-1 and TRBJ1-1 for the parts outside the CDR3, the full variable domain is KAGVTQTPRYLIKTRGQQVTLSCSPISGHRSVSWYQQTPGQGLQFLFEYFSETQRNKGNFPGRFSGRQFSNSRSEMNVSTLELGDSALYLCASSSDRTNTEAFFGQGTRLTVV.

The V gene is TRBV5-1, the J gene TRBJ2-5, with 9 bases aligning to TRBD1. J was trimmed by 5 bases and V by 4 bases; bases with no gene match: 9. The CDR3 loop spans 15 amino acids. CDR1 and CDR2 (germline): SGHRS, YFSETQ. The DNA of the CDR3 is TGCGCCAGCAGCAACCGGGACGGACAGGGGGAGACCCAGTACTTC. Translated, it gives CASSNRDGQGETQYF.

The CDR3 loop is CASSSRDMIKEQYF. DNA of the CDR3: TGTGCCAGCAGCTCGCGGGACATGATCAAGGAGCAGTACTTC. The chain carries TRBV7-2 and TRBJ2-7; D is possibly TRBD1 or TRBD2 (6 bases each). The CDR3 is 14 amino acids. The V gene lost 4 bases and the J gene lost 7 bases, with 17 bases spanning the gap. CDR1 is SGHTA, CDR2 FQGNSA, per germline.

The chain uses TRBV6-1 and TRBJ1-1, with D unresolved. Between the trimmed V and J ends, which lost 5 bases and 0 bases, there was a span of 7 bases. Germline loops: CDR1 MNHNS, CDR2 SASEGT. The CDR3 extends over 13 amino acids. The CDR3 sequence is CASSSTLNTEAFF. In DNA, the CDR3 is TGTGCCAGCAGTTCAACACTGAACACTGAAGCTTTCTTT.

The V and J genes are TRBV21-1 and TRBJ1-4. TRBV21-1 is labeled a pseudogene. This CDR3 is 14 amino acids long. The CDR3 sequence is CASSKSTRNEKLFF. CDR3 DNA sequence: TGTGCCAGCAGCAAAAGCACCCGTAATGAAAAACTGTTTTTT.

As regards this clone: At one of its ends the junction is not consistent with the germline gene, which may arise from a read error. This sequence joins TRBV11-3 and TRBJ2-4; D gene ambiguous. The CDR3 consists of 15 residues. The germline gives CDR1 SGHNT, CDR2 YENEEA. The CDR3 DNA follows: TGTGCCAGCAGCTTAGATAACGCAGCCCAAAACATTCAGTACTTC. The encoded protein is CASSLDNAAQNIQYF.

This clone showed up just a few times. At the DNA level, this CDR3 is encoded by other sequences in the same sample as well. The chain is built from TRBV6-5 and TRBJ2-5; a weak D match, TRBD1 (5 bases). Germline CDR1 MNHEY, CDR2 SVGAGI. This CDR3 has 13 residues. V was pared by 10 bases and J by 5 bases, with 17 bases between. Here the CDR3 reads CATLTRAPETQYF. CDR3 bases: TGTGCCACATTAACCAGGGCTCCGGAGACCCAGTACTTC.

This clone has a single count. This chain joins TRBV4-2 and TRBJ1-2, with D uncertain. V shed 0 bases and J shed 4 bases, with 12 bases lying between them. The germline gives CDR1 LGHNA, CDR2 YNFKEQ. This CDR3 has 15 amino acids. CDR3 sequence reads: CASSQDWWQTYGYTF. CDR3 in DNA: TGTGCCAGCAGCCAAGATTGGTGGCAGACCTATGGCTACACCTTC.

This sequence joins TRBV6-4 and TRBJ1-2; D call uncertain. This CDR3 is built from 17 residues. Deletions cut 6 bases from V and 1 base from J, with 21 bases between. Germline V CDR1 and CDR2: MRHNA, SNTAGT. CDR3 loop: CASSTTHRSSDNYGYTF. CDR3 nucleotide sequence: TGTGCCAGCAGCACAACCCACCGGAGTTCAGATAACTATGGCTACACCTTC.

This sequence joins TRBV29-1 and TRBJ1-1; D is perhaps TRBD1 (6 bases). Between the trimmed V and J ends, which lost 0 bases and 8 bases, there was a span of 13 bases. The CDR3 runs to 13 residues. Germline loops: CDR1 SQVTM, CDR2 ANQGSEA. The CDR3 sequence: CSVEEAKGGEAFF. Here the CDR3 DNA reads TGCAGCGTTGAAGAGGCTAAAGGGGGGGAAGCTTTCTTT.

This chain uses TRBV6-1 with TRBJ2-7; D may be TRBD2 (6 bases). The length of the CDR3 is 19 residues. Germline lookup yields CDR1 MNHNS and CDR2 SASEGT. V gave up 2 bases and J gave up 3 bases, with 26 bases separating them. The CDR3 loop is CASSEKGGQPQNRLYEQYF. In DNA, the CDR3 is TGTGCCAGCAGTGAAAAGGGAGGTCAGCCTCAGAACCGACTCTACGAGCAGTACTTC.

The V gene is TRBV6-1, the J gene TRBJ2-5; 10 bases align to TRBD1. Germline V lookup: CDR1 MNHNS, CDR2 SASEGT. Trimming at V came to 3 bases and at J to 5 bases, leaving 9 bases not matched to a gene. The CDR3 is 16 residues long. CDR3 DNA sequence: TGTGCCAGCAGTGATCCAGACAGGGGGCGCGCGGAGACCCAGTACTTC. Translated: CASSDPDRGRAETQYF.

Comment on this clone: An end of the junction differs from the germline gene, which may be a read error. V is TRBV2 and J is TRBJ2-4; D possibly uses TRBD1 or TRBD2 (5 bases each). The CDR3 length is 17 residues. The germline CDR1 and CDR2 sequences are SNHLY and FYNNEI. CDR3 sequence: CASNRPGGPIAKNIQYF. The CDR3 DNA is TGTGCGAGCAACAGGCCAGGAGGCCCCATAGCCAAAAACATTCAGTACTTC.

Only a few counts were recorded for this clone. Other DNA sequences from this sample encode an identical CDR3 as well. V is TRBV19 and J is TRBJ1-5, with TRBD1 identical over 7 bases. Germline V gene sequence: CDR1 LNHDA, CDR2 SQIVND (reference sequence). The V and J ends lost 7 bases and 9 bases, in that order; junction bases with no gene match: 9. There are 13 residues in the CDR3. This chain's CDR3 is CASNRDRGLPQHF. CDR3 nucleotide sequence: TGTGCCAGTAACCGGGACAGAGGGCTGCCCCAGCATTTT.

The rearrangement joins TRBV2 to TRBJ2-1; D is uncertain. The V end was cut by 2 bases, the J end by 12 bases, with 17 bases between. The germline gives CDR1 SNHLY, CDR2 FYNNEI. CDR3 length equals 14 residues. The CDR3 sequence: CASSEILGFVRQFF. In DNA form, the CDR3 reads TGTGCCAGCAGTGAAATCCTCGGATTTGTTAGGCAGTTCTTC.

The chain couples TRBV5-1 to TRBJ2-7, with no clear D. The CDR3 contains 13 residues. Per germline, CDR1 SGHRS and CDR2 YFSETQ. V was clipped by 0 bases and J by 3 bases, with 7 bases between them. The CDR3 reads CASSLAVGYEQYF. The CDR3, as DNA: TGCGCCAGCAGCTTGGCCGTCGGCTACGAGCAGTACTTC.

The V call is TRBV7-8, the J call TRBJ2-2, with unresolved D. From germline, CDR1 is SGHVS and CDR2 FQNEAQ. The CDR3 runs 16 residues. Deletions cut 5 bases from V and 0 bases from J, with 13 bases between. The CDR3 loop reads CASSIRAQANTGELFF. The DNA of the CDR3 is TGTGCCAGCAGCATTAGGGCCCAGGCGAACACCGGGGAGCTGTTTTTT.

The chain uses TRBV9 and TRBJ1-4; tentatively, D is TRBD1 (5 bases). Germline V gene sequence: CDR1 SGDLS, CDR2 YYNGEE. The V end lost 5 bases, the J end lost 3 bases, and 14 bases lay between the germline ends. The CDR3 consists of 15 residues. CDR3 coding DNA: TGTGCCAGCAGGCAGGGTTCGTCATCTAATGAAAAACTGTTTTTT. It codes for CASRQGSSSNEKLFF.

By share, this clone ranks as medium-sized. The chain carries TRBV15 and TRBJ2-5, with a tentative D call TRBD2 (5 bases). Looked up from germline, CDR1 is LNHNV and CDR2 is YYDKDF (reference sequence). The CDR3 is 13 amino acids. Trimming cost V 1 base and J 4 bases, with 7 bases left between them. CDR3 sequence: CATSRVGGETQYF. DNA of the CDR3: TGTGCCACCAGCAGAGTCGGAGGAGAGACCCAGTACTTC.

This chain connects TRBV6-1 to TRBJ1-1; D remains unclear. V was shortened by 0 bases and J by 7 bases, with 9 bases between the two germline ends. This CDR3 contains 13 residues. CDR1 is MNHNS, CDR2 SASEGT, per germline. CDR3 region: CASSEASADEAFF. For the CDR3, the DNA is TGTGCCAGCAGTGAAGCTTCCGCAGATGAAGCTTTCTTT.

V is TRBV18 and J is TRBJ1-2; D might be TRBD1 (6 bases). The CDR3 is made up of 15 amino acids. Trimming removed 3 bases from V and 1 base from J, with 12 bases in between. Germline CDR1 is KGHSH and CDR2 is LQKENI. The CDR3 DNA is TGTGCCAGCTCACCGAAGACAGGAGATAACTATGGCTACACCTTC. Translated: CASSPKTGDNYGYTF.

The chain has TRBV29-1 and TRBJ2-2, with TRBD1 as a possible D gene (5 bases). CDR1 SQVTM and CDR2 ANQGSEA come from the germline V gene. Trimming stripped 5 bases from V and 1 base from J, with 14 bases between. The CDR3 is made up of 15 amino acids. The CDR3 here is CSVRFSTVNTGELFF. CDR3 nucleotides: TGCAGCGTTCGTTTTTCGACAGTGAACACCGGGGAGCTGTTTTTT.

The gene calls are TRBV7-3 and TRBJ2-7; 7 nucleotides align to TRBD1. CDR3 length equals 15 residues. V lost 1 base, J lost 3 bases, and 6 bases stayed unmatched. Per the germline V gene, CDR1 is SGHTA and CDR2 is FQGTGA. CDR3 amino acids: CASSLNRGPYYEQYF. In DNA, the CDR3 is TGTGCCAGCAGCTTAAACAGGGGCCCGTACTACGAGCAGTACTTC.

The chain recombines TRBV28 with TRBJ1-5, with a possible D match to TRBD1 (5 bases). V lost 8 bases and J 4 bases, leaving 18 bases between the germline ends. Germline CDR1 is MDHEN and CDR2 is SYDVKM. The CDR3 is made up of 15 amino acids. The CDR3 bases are TGTGCCAGCTTAGGGGATCTTTGGCCAAATCAGCCCCAGCATTTT. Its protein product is CASLGDLWPNQPQHF.

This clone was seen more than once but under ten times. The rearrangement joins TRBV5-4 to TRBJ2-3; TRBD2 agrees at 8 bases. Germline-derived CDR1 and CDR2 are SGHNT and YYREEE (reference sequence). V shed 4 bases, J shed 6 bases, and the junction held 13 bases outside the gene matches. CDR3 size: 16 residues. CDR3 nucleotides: TGTGCCAGCAGCCGGCTAGGTGCGGGAGGAGTGGATACGCAGTATTTT. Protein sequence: CASSRLGAGGVDTQYF. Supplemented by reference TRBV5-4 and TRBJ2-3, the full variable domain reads ETGVTQSPTHLIKTRGQQVTLRCSSQSGHNTVSWYQQALGQGPQFIFQYYREEENGRGNFPPRFSGLQFPNYSSELNVNALELDDSALYLCASSRLGAGGVDTQYFGPGTRLTVL.

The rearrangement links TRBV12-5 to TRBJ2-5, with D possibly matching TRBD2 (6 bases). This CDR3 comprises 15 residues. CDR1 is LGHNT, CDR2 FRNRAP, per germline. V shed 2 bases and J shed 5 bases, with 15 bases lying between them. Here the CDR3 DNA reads TGTGCTAGTGGTTTGAACTTGGGGGGAGACGAGACCCAGTACTTC. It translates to CASGLNLGGDETQYF.

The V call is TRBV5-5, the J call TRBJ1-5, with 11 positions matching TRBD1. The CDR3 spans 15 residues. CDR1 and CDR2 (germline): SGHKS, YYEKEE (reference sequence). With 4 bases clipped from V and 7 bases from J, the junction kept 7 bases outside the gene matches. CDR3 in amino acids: CASSLTGTGGQPQHF. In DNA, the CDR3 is TGTGCCAGCAGCCTGACCGGGACAGGGGGACAGCCCCAGCATTTT.